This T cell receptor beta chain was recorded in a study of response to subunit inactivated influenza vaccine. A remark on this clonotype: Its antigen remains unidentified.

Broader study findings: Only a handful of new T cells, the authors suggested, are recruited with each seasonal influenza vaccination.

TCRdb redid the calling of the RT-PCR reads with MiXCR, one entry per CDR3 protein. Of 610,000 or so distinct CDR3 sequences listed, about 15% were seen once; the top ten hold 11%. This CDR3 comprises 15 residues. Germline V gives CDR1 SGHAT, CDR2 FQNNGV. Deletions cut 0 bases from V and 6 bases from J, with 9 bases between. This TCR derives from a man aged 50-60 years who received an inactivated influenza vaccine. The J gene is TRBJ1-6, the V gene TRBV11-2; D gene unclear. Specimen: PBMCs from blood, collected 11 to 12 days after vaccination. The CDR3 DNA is TGTGCCAGCAGCTTAGATCTCTTACTTAATTCACCCCTCCACTTT. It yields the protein CASSLDLLLNSPLHF. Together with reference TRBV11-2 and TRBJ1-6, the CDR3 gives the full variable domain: EAGVAQSPRYKIIEKRQSVAFWCNPISGHATLYWYQQILGQGPKLLIQFQNNGVVDDSQLPKDRFSAERLKGVDSTLKIQPAKLEDSAVYLCASSLDLLLNSPLHFGNGTRLTVT.